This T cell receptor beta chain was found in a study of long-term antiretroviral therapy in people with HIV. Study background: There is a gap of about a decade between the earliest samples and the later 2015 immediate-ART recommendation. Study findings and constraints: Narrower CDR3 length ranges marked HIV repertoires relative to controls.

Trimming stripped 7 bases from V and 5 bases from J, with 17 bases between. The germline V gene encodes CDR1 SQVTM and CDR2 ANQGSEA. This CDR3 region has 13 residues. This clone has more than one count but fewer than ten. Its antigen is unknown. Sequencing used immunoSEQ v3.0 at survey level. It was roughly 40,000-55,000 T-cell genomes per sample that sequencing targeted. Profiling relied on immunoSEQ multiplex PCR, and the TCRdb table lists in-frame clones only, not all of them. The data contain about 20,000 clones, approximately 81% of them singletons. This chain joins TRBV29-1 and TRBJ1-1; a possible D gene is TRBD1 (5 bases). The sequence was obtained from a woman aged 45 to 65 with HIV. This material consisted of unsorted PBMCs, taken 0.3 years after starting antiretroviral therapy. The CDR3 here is CSELGHGGTEAFF. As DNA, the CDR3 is TGCAGCGAGCTCGGGCACGGGGGGACTGAAGCTTTCTTT. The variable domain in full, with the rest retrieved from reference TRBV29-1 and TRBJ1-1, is SAVISQKPSRDICQRGTSLTIQCQVDSQVTMMFWYRQQPGQSLTLIATANQGSEATYESGFVIDKFPISRPNLTFSTLTVSNMSPEDSSIYLCSELGHGGTEAFFGQGTRLTVV.